The clone carrying this TCR beta chain was seen only a few times. The target antigen is unknown. The use of previously described methods and listed TCR primers produced the bulk TCR libraries. TCRdb re-called the PCR reads through MiXCR, storing one row per CDR3 protein. Here the sample spans 600,000 to 650,000 distinct CDR3 sequences, roughly 21% being singletons. This record comes from a study of molecular identifiers for immune sequencing clone quantification. Naive CD8 sequencing libraries were generated from roughly 18,000 to 920,000 sorted cells, with 10%, 30% or 50% RNA as input. Study-wide points: With a barcode shared among identical TCR molecules, highly expanded clone sizes could be underestimated. Detectable among one million naive cells, according to reports, was Jurkat TCR RNA spiked in from one cell.

This receptor was identified in a human donor in good health. Some libraries in this study had Jurkat cell RNA spiked in. Sample: naive CD8+ T cells from blood, with Jurkat cell RNA spiked in. As to subset: FACS-sorted CD8+CD4-CCR7+CD45RA+ naive T cells.

The CDR3 coding sequence is TGTGCCAGCAGTGAAAGCGGGAGTGGCACAGATACGCAGTATTTT. Its translation is CASSESGSGTDTQYF. This chain links TRBV2 with TRBJ2-3, with 8 bases identical to TRBD2. This CDR3 comprises 15 residues. V gave up 2 bases and J gave up 1 base; unmatched junction bases: 2. The germline V gene encodes CDR1 SNHLY and CDR2 FYNNEI.